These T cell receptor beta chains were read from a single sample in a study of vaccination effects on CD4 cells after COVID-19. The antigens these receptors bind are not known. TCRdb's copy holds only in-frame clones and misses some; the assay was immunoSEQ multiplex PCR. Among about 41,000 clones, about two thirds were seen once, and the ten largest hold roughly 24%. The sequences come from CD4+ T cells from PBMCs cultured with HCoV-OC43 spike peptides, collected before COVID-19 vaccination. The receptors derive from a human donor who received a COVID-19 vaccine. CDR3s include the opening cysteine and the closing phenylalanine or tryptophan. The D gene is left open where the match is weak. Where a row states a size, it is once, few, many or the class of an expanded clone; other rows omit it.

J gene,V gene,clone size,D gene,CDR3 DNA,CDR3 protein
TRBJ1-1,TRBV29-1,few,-,TGCAGCGTTGTGGGGGGTGATGTGTCGAACACTGAAGCTTTCTTT,CSVVGGDVSNTEAFF
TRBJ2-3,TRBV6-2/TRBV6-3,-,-,TGTGCCAGCCGCCAGTCTGCCGCAAAAGCCGCTAGCACAGATACGCAGTATTTT,CASRQSAAKAASTDTQYF
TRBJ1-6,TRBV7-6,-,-,TGTGCCAGCAGCTTGGGGCAGAATAATTCACCCCTCCACTTT,CASSLGQNNSPLHF
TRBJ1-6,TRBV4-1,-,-,TGCGCCAGCAGCTCCGGGACCGGATCAAATTCACCCCTCCACTTT,CASSSGTGSNSPLHF
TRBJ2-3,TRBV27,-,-,TGTGCCAGCAGTCGGGACTTGACAGATACGCAGTATTTT,CASSRDLTDTQYF
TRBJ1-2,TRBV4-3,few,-,TGCGCCAGCAGCCAAGCAAGACAGGCATTCCATGGCTACACCTTC,CASSQARQAFHGYTF
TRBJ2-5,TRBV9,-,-,TGTGCCAGCAGCCCTCAAGAAGGCTACGCAGAGACCCAGTACTTC,CASSPQEGYAETQYF
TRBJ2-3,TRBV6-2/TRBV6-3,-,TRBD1,TGTGCCAGCAGTCCGGGACAGGGAGGCACAGATACGCAGTATTTT,CASSPGQGGTDTQYF
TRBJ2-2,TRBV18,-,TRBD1,TGTGCCAGCTCACGGTCGGGACAGGGGAACGGGGAGCTGTTTTTT,CASSRSGQGNGELFF
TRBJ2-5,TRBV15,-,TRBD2,TGTGCCACCAGCAGAGGGAGTAGCGGGGGGTATGAGACCCAGTACTTC,CATSRGSSGGYETQYF
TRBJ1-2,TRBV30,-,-,TGTGCCTGGAGTTTCGACAGTTATGGCTACACCTTC,CAWSFDSYGYTF
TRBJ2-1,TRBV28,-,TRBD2,TGTGCCAGCCAAGCGGGCGGGAGTAATGAGCAGTTCTTC,CASQAGGSNEQFF
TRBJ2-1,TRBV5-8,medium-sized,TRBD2,TGTGCCAGCAGCCCCGGGACTAGCGGGACCAATGAGCAGTTCTTC,CASSPGTSGTNEQFF
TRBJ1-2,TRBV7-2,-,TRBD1,TGTGCCAGCAGCTCACAGGGGGCAATCTATGGCTACACCTTC,CASSSQGAIYGYTF
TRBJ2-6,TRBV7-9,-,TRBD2,TGTGCCAGCAGCGTCAGCGGGACCGTCTCTGGGGCCAACGTCCTGACTTTC,CASSVSGTVSGANVLTF
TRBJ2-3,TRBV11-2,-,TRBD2,TGTGCCAGCAGTCGTCCCCCGGGACTAGCGGGACTCACAGATACGCAGTATTTT,CASSRPPGLAGLTDTQYF
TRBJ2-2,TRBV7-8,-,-,TGTGCCAGCAGCAGGACAGTGGCGAACACCGGGGAGCTGTTTTTT,CASSRTVANTGELFF
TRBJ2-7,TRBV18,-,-,TGTGCCAGCTCACCCCGGGACGTACGCTACGAGCAGTACTTC,CASSPRDVRYEQYF
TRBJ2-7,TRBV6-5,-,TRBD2,TGTGCCAGCAGGTCGAATAGCGGGAAATCCTACGAGCAGTACTTC,CASRSNSGKSYEQYF
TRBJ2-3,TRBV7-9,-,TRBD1,TGTGCCAGCAGCTTACAAGGACAGGGGTCAGATACGCAGTATTTT,CASSLQGQGSDTQYF
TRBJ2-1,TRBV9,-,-,TGTGCCAGCAGCGTAGGGATCCCGGGACCACAGCAGTTCTTC,CASSVGIPGPQQFF
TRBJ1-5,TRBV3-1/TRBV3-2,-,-,TGTGCCAGCAGCCAAGGTTCCGGGATAGGGGGGTATCAGCCCCAGCATTTT,CASSQGSGIGGYQPQHF
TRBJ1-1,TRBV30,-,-,TGTGCCTGGACGGGGCTAGTGAGGACTGAAGCTTTCTTT,CAWTGLVRTEAFF
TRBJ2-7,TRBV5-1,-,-,TGCGCCAGCGCGACCCAGGGTTTCGAGCAGTACTTC,CASATQGFEQYF
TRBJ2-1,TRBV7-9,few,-,TGTGCCAGCAGCTTGCCGGGGGCCAATGAGCAGTTCTTC,CASSLPGANEQFF
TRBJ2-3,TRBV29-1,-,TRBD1,TGCAGCGTTGGGGACAGGCCTAGCACAGATACGCAGTATTTT,CSVGDRPSTDTQYF
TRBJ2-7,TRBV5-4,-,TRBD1,TGTGCCAGCAGCGTCCGGGACAGCACCTACGAGCAGTACTTC,CASSVRDSTYEQYF
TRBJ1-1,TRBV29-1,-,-,TGCAGCGTTGAAGAACGAGCTGTAGCTTTCTTT,CSVEERAVAFF
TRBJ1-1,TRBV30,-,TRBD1,TGTGCCTGGAGGGTAGACAGGGGCACTGAAGCTTTCTTT,CAWRVDRGTEAFF
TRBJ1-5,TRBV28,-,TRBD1,TGTGCCAGCAGTTCCTTGGGACAGGGATATCAGCCCCAGCATTTT,CASSSLGQGYQPQHF
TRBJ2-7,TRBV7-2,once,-,TGTGCCAGCAGCGGGGGAGCCTACGAGCAGTACTTC,CASSGGAYEQYF
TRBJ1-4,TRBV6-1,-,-,TGTGCCAGCAGTGACCGGGCCCATGAAAAACTGTTTTTT,CASSDRAHEKLFF
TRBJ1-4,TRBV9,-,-,TGTGCCAGCAGCGTAGCGGCAGGGGTGAACGAAAAACTGTTTTTT,CASSVAAGVNEKLFF
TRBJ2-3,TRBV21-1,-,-,TGTGCCAGCAGCGAAGGGAAGGGGCCGAGCACAGATACGCAGTATTTT,CASSEGKGPSTDTQYF
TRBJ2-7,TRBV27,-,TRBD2,TGTGCCAGCAGTTTTGGGGCGGGAGAGATCTACGAGCAGTACTTC,CASSFGAGEIYEQYF
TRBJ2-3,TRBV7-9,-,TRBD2,TGTGCCAGCAGCGCCGGACTAGCGTGGGGCACAGATACGCAGTATTTT,CASSAGLAWGTDTQYF
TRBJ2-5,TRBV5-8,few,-,TGTGCCAGCAGCTTGTCTGGGTCGGGGACCCAGTACTTC,CASSLSGSGTQYF
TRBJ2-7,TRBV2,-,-,TGTGCCAGCACTGGAGGACTCCGATCGCGGGAGCAGTACTTC,CASTGGLRSREQYF
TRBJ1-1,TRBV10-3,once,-,TGTGCCATCAGGGAAGGGTTGAGTTTGGGCACTGAAGCTTTCTTT,CAIREGLSLGTEAFF
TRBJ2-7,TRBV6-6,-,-,TGTGCCAGCAGAAGAGAGACTGGATCCTACGAGCAGTACTTC,CASRRETGSYEQYF
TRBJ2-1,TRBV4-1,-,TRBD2,TGCGCCAGCAGCCTCAGGGGCGGGGGGGCCCCCAATGAGCAGTTCTTC,CASSLRGGGAPNEQFF
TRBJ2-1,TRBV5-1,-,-,TGCGCCAGCAGCTTGCACCTGAGGAGCTCCTACAATGAGCAGTTCTTC,CASSLHLRSSYNEQFF
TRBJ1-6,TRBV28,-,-,TGTGCCAGCAGTTTTCCGGCAGGGCCCTCCTATAATTCACCCCTCCACTTT,CASSFPAGPSYNSPLHF
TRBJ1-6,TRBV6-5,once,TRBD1,TGTGCCAGCAGTTATAGGACAGGGGGATTTAATTCACCCCTCCACTTT,CASSYRTGGFNSPLHF
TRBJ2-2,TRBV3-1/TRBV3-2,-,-,TGTGCCAGCAGCCAAGGGTCCGGGGAGCTGTTTTTT,CASSQGSGELFF
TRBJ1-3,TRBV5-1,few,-,TGCGCCAGCAGCCTGGTGGGTAGCTCTGGAAACACCATATATTTT,CASSLVGSSGNTIYF
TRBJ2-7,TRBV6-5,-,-,TGTGCCAGCAGTTACATACGCTCCTACGAGCAGTACTTC,CASSYIRSYEQYF
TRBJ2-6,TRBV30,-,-,TGTGCCTGGATTCTACCTGGGGGCCAGAGCTCTGGGGCCAACGTCCTGACTTTC,CAWILPGGQSSGANVLTF
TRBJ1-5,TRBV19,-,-,TGTGCCAGTAGTAGTTGGGTCGAGAGCAATCAGCCCCAGCATTTT,CASSSWVESNQPQHF
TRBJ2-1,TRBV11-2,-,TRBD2,TGTGCCAGCAGACGGCTAGCGGTTAGGAGCTCCTACAATGAGCAGTTCTTC,CASRRLAVRSSYNEQFF
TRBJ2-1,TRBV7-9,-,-,TGTGCCAGCAGCTCCCTTTCGTATAGAGTGAATGAGCAGTTCTTC,CASSSLSYRVNEQFF
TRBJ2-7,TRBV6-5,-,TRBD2,TGTGCCAGCAGTTACGCACAGACTAGCGGGGGCGAGCAGTACTTC,CASSYAQTSGGEQYF
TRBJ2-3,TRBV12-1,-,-,TGTGCCAGCAGCCCCGGGGCTAGCGGGAGGTCTTTGGGGACCTACACAGATACGCAGTATTTT,CASSPGASGRSLGTYTDTQYF
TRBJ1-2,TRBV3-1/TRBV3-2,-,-,TGTGCCAGCAGCCAAGTGACGGGTGGCTACACCTTC,CASSQVTGGYTF
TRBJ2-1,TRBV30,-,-,TGTGCCTGGAGTGTGGGGGGATCCTACAATGAGCAGTTCTTC,CAWSVGGSYNEQFF
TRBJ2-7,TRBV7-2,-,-,TGTGCCAGCAGTAGTGGGGGGAGTCCGCAGATGCAGTACTTC,CASSSGGSPQMQYF
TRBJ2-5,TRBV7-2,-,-,TGTGCCAGCAGCTTCCCCCGCGAGGGACGGCGGCTCCTTTCGAAGACCCAGTACTTC,CASSFPREGRRLLSKTQYF
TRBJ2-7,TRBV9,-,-,TGTGCCAGCAGCGTAGCGGGGGGGACAGGGAACGAGCAGTACTTC,CASSVAGGTGNEQYF
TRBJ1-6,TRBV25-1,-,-,TGTGCCAGCAGGTCCCCAGGGTTGGCAAATTCACCCCTCCACTTT,CASRSPGLANSPLHF
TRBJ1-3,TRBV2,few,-,TGTGCCAGCACGGGAGGGAGTGGAAACACCATATATTTT,CASTGGSGNTIYF